The rows below give T cell receptor beta chains drawn from one sample of a study of T cell responses to AZD1222 COVID-19 vaccine. Assay: immunoSEQ multiplex PCR; the TCRdb copy retains only in-frame clones and omits some. This table holds some 72,000 clones, around 92% found once. The input for sequencing was peripheral blood, taken on day 0 of MenACWY control vaccination. The origin of the receptors is an adult in good health. Each CDR3 is given with its conserved first and last residue. A D gene is named only where the DNA matches it firmly. Clone sizes are given selectively: once, few, many, or a class where the clone is expanded.

TRBV18	TRBJ1-1	once	.	CASSPRDTEAFF	TGTGCCAGCTCACCACGAGATACTGAAGCTTTCTTT
TRBV5-1	TRBJ1-4	.	.	CASSRGENEKLFF	TGCGCCAGCAGCCGGGGAGAAAATGAAAAACTGTTTTTT
TRBV30	TRBJ2-2	.	.	CARGAGGATNTGELFF	TGTGCCCGGGGTGCTGGAGGGGCAACCAACACCGGGGAGCTGTTTTTT
TRBV7-6	TRBJ1-3	.	.	CASSLMAGRSGNTIYF	TGTGCCAGCAGCTTAATGGCGGGCCGCTCTGGAAACACCATATATTTT
TRBV7-8	TRBJ2-2	.	.	CASSPSGVSDTGELFF	TGTGCCAGCAGCCCCTCTGGGGTCTCGGACACCGGGGAGCTGTTTTTT
TRBV29-1	TRBJ1-1	.	.	CSVALGVRTEAFF	TGCAGCGTTGCGTTAGGGGTACGGACTGAAGCTTTCTTT
TRBV6-5	TRBJ1-1	few	.	CASSYSSSREAFF	TGTGCCAGCAGTTACTCGAGTAGCCGAGAAGCTTTCTTT
TRBV7-2	TRBJ2-7	few	TRBD2	CASSRLTSGSPSYEQYF	TGTGCCAGCAGCCGCCTAACTAGCGGGAGCCCCTCCTACGAGCAGTACTTC
TRBV19	TRBJ1-1	.	.	CASSIQGNTEAFF	TGTGCCAGTAGCATCCAGGGGAACACTGAAGCTTTCTTT
TRBV7-8	TRBJ2-3	.	TRBD2	CASSFPLGKRGPNTDTQYF	TGTGCCAGCAGCTTTCCCTTGGGAAAGCGGGGGCCGAACACAGATACGCAGTATTTT
TRBV2	TRBJ1-1	.	.	CASHYNGPREAFF	TGTGCCAGCCACTATAACGGACCTCGCGAAGCTTTCTTT
TRBV7-3	TRBJ1-1	.	.	CASSLTANTEAFF	TGTGCCAGCAGCCTGACAGCGAACACTGAAGCTTTCTTT
TRBV7-2	TRBJ2-1	.	TRBD2	CASSSTSGSNEQFF	TGTGCCAGCAGCTCGACTAGCGGGAGCAATGAGCAGTTCTTC
TRBV7-3	TRBJ2-3	.	.	CASSFMSTDTQYF	TGTGCCAGCAGCTTTATGAGCACAGATACGCAGTATTTT
TRBV6-5	TRBJ2-7	.	.	CASRLGGTTYEQYF	TGTGCCAGCCGTTTGGGAGGGACAACCTACGAGCAGTACTTC
TRBV21-1	TRBJ1-4	.	.	CASSRTRARDEKLFF	TGTGCCAGCAGCCGGACTCGGGCCCGGGATGAAAAACTGTTTTTT
TRBV28	TRBJ2-1	.	TRBD2	CASSLRLAGDNEQFF	TGTGCCAGCAGTTTAAGACTAGCGGGGGACAATGAGCAGTTCTTC
TRBV3-1/TRBV3-2	TRBJ2-7	once	.	CASSQEGVSYEQYF	TGTGCCAGCAGCCAAGAGGGCGTATCCTACGAGCAGTACTTC
TRBV11-1	TRBJ2-7	few	.	CASSPTEGGQTYEQYF	TGTGCCAGCAGTCCCACCGAGGGGGGACAGACCTACGAGCAGTACTTC
TRBV5-1	TRBJ2-1	few	.	CASSLTLGGGDNEQFF	TGCGCCAGCAGCTTGACGTTGGGTGGCGGGGACAATGAGCAGTTCTTC
TRBV28	TRBJ2-3	.	TRBD2	CASSFLAGVFTDTQYF	TGTGCCAGCAGTTTTCTAGCGGGAGTGTTCACAGATACGCAGTATTTT
TRBV27	TRBJ2-3	.	.	CASSPGGGPSTDTQYF	TGTGCCAGCAGCCCTGGGGGCGGACCTAGCACAGATACGCAGTATTTT
TRBV19	TRBJ2-7	.	.	CASRPPGRSYEQYF	TGTGCCAGTAGACCCCCGGGGCGATCCTACGAGCAGTACTTC
TRBV5-1	TRBJ2-4	.	TRBD1	CASSLIGQAGTKNIQYF	TGCGCCAGCAGCTTGATAGGACAGGCCGGGACCAAAAACATTCAGTACTTC
TRBV18	TRBJ2-5	once	.	CASSPQQGEETQYF	TGTGCCAGCTCACCACAACAGGGTGAAGAGACCCAGTACTTC
TRBV18	TRBJ1-5	few	.	CASSRTGSNQPQHF	TGTGCCAGCTCACGGACTGGTAGCAATCAGCCCCAGCATTTT
TRBV29-1	TRBJ1-2	.	.	CSVEDFAGGYTF	TGCAGCGTTGAAGATTTCGCGGGTGGCTACACCTTC
TRBV5-6	TRBJ1-1	once	TRBD1	CASSVRDRDGTEAFF	TGTGCCAGCAGCGTCCGGGACAGGGACGGCACTGAAGCTTTCTTT
TRBV24-1	TRBJ2-5	once	.	CATSDGGTERPETQYF	TGTGCCACCAGTGATGGGGGGACAGAACGTCCGGAGACCCAGTACTTC
TRBV15	TRBJ1-2	.	TRBD1	CATSRKLGQGNYGYTF	TGTGCCACCAGCAGAAAGCTGGGACAGGGGAACTATGGCTACACCTTC
TRBV7-9	TRBJ2-3	once	.	CASRAGSDTDTQYF	TGTGCCAGCAGGGCAGGGAGTGACACAGATACGCAGTATTTT
TRBV28	TRBJ1-4	.	TRBD1	CASCGGDRAGFEKLFF	TGTGCCAGCTGTGGGGGGGACAGGGCGGGTTTTGAAAAACTGTTTTTT
TRBV24-1	TRBJ1-5	.	TRBD1	CATSVPRPGTGRFYSNQPQHF	TGTGCCACCAGTGTCCCCCGTCCCGGGACAGGGCGATTTTATAGCAATCAGCCCCAGCATTTT
TRBV10-3	TRBJ2-2	once	.	CAISQPPGNTGELFF	TGTGCCATCAGCCAACCCCCGGGAAACACCGGGGAGCTGTTTTTT
TRBV6-5	TRBJ1-6	.	TRBD1	CASSRQGRAPLHF	TGTGCCAGCAGTCGACAGGGCCGGGCACCCCTCCACTTT
TRBV19	TRBJ1-5	.	TRBD1	CASSTPGGGTGDQPQHF	TGTGCCAGCTCCACCCCGGGAGGTGGGACAGGGGACCAGCCCCAGCATTTT
TRBV28	TRBJ2-6	.	.	CASSTSGANVLTF	TGTGCCAGCAGTACATCTGGGGCCAACGTCCTGACTTTC
TRBV6-2/TRBV6-3	TRBJ2-3	.	TRBD1	CASSPGTGRSDTQYF	TGTGCCAGCAGCCCCGGGACAGGGAGGAGTGATACGCAGTATTTT